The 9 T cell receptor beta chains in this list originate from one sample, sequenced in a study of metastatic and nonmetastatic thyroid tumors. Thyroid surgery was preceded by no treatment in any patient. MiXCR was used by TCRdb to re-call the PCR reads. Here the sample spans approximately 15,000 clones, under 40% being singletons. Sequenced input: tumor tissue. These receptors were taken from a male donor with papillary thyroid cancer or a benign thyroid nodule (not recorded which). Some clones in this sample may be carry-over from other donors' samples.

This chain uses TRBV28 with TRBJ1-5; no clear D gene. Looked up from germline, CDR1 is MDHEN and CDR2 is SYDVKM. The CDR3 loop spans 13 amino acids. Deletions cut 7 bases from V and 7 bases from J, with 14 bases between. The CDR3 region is CASTRDTDQPQHF. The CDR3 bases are TGTGCCAGCACCCGAGACACGGACCAGCCCCAGCATTTT.

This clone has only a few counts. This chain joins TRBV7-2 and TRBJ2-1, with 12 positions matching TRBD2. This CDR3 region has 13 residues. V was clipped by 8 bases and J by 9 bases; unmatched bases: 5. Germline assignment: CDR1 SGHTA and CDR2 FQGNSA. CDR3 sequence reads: CASRTSGKGEQFF. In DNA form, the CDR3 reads TGTGCCAGCCGGACTAGCGGGAAGGGTGAGCAGTTCTTC.

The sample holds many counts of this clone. The CDR3 reads CASSRPGAEETQYF. The CDR3 region has the DNA TGTGCCAGCTCACGCCCCGGGGCAGAAGAGACCCAGTACTTC. The chain combines TRBV18 with TRBJ2-5; D is tentatively TRBD1 or TRBD2 (5 bases each). The CDR3 extends over 14 amino acids. V dropped 4 bases and J dropped 3 bases, with 12 bases sitting between them. Germline CDR1 is KGHSH and CDR2 is LQKENI. The variable domain in full, with the rest retrieved from reference TRBV18 and TRBJ2-5, is NAGVMQNPRHLVRRRGQEARLRCSPMKGHSHVYWYRQLPEEGLKFMVYLQKENIIDESGMPKERFSAEFPKEGPSILRIQQVVRGDSAAYFCASSRPGAEETQYFGPGTRLLVL.

The CDR3 reads CASSLTANMDGEQYF. The CDR3, as DNA: TGTGCCAGCAGTTTAACGGCCAACATGGACGGCGAGCAGTACTTC. The rearrangement links TRBV12-3 or TRBV12-4 to TRBJ2-7; D remains ambiguous. This CDR3 has 15 amino acids. Trimming cost V 2 bases and J 6 bases, with 17 bases left between them.

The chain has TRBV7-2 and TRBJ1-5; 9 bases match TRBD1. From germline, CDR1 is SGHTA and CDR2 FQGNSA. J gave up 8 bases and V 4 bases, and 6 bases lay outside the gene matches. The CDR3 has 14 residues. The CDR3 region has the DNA TGTGCCAGCAGCTATACAGGGGGCGCTAAGCCCCAGCATTTT. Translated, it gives CASSYTGGAKPQHF. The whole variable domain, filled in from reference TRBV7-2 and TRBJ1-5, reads GAGVSQSPSNKVTEKGKDVELRCDPISGHTALYWYRQSLGQGLEFLIYFQGNSAPDKSGLPSDRFSAERTGGSVSTLTIQRTQQEDSAVYLCASSYTGGAKPQHFGDGTRLSIL.

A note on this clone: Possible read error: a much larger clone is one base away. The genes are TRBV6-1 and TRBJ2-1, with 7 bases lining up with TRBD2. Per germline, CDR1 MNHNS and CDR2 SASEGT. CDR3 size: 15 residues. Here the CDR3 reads CASSEWASGHNEHFF. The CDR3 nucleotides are TGTGCCAGCAGTGAATGGGCTAGCGGACACAATGAGCATTTCTTC.

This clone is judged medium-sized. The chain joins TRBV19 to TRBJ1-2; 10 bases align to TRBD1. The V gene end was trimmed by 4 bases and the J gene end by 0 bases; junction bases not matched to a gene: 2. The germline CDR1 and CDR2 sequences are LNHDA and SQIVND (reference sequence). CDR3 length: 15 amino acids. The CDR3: CASSRDRGANYGYTF. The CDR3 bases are TGTGCCAGTAGTAGGGACAGGGGCGCTAACTATGGCTACACCTTC.

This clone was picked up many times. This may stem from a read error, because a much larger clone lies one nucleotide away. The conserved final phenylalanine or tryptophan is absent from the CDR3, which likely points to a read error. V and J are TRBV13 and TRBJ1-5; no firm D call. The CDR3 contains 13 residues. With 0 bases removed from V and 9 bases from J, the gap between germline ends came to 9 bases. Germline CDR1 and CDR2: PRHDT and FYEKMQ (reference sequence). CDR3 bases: TGTGCCAGCAGCTTAGGGGGGATGGGGCCCCAGCATTCT. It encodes CASSLGGMGPQHS.

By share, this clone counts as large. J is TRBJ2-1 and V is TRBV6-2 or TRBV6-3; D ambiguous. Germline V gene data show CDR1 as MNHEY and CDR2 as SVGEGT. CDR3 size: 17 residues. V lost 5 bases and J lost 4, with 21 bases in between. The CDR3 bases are TGTGCCAGCAGTAGTCCGGACGGTATTGGAAAGTACAATGAGCAGTTCTTC. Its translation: CASSSPDGIGKYNEQFF.